This TCR beta chain was retrieved from a study of blood T cell repertoires in COVID-19. Points on this clone: One end of the junction is discordant with germline, which a read error may explain.

Germline V gene sequence: CDR1 SGHTA, CDR2 FQGNSA. The CDR3 runs 15 residues. Sequencing used immunoSEQ multiplex PCR; TCRdb keeps in-frame clones, though not all of them. The data contain some 160,000 clones, around 81% of them singletons. The gene calls are TRBV7-2 and TRBJ1-1; 7 nucleotides align to TRBD1. The receptor was derived from a woman of 80 years or more with COVID-19, enrolled during active disease. The material sequenced was peripheral blood. CDR3 sequence: CASSRRTGMNSEAFF. The CDR3, as DNA: TGTGCCAGCAGCCGGAGGACAGGCATGAACAGTGAAGCTTTCTTT.